This T cell receptor (beta chain) was identified in a study of technical replicates of blood from several donors. From germline, CDR1 is SGDLS and CDR2 YYNGEE. The CDR3 length is 13 residues. Trimming shortened V by 0 bases and J by 8 bases, and 9 bases separated the two germline ends. TCRdb's copy holds only in-frame clones and misses some; the assay was immunoSEQ multiplex PCR. Among approximately 92,000 clones, around 96% were seen once, and the ten largest hold approximately 0.36%. The sequence was collected from a human donor in good health. The sequenced material came from T cells isolated from PBMCs. The chain is built from TRBV9 and TRBJ2-1; possible D gene TRBD2, 5 bases. The CDR3 region is CASSVGSVDEQFF. CDR3 sequence (DNA): TGTGCCAGCAGCGTAGGTAGCGTCGATGAGCAGTTCTTC.